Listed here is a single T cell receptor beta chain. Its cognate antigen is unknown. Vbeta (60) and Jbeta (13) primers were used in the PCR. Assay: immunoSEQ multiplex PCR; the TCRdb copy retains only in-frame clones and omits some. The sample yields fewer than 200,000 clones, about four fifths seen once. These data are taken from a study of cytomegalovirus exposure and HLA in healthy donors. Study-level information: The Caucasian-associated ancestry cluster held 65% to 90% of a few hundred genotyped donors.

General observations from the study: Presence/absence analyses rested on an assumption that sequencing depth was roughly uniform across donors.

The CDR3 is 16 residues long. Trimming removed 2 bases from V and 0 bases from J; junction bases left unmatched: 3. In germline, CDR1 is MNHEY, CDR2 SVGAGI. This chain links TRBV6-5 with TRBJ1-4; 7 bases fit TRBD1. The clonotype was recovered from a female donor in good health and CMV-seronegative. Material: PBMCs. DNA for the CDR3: TGTGCCAGCAGTTACAGAGGGGGCGCAACTAATGAAAAACTGTTTTTT. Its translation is CASSYRGGATNEKLFF.